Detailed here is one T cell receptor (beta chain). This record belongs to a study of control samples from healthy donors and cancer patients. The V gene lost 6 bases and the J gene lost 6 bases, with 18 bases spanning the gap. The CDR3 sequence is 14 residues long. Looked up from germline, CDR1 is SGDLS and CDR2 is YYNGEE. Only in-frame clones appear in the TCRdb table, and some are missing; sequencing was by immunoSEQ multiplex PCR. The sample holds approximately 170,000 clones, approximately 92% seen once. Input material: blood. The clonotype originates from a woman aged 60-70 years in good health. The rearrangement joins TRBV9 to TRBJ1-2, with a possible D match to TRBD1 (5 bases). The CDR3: CASTALGEGHGYTF. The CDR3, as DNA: TGTGCCAGCACCGCCCTTGGGGAGGGGCATGGCTACACCTTC.